This TCR beta chain is from a study of blood T cell repertoires in COVID-19. Data came from immunoSEQ multiplex PCR; TCRdb stores just in-frame clones and leaves some out. Of under 450,000 clones in the sample, less than 90% were seen once. The CDR3 covers 14 residues. V dropped 0 bases and J dropped 8 bases, with 13 bases sitting between them. Germline V gene sequence: CDR1 LGHNA, CDR2 YSLEER. V gene TRBV4-3 combines with J gene TRBJ1-2, with D maybe TRBD1 (6 bases). Sequencing was carried out using PBMCs or T cells enriched from blood (not recorded which). The sequence was collected from a woman aged 50 to 60 who had recovered from COVID-19. CDR3 sequence: CASSQDTGFAGYTF. CDR3 bases: TGCGCCAGCAGCCAAGATACAGGGTTCGCGGGCTACACCTTC.